This T cell receptor beta chain is from a study of blood T cell repertoires in COVID-19. Study overall: PBMCs, B-cell-depleted T cells, or T cells provided the cDNA or gDNA that made up the material.

Germline V gives CDR1 SEHNR, CDR2 FQNEAQ (reference sequence). Trimming took off 5 bases at V and 0 bases at J, with 10 bases between the two ends. The CDR3 has 14 residues. TCRdb's table, derived via immunoSEQ multiplex PCR, lists solely in-frame clones and lacks some. The sample has approximately 140,000 clones, approximately 84% seen once; the top ten hold around 5.5%. This chain uses TRBV7-9 with TRBJ2-5, with unresolved D. The source material was PBMCs or T cells enriched from blood (not recorded which). The sequence was collected from a man aged 35 to 55 with acute COVID-19. CDR3 protein: CASSGSGYQETQYF. CDR3 DNA sequence: TGTGCCAGCAGCGGATCCGGGTACCAAGAGACCCAGTACTTC.